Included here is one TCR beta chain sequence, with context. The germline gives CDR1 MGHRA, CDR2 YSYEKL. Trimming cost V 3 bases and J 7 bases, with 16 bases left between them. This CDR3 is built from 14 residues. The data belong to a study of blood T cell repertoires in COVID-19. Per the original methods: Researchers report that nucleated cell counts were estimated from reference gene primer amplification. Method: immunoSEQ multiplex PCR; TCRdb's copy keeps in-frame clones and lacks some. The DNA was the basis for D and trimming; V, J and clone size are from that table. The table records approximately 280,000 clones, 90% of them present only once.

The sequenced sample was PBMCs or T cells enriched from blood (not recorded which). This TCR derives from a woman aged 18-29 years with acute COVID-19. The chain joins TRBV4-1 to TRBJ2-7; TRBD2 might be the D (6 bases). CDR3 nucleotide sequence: TGCGCCAGCAGCCAGATTGGGGGGTCGGGGGAGCAGTACTTC. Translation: CASSQIGGSGEQYF.